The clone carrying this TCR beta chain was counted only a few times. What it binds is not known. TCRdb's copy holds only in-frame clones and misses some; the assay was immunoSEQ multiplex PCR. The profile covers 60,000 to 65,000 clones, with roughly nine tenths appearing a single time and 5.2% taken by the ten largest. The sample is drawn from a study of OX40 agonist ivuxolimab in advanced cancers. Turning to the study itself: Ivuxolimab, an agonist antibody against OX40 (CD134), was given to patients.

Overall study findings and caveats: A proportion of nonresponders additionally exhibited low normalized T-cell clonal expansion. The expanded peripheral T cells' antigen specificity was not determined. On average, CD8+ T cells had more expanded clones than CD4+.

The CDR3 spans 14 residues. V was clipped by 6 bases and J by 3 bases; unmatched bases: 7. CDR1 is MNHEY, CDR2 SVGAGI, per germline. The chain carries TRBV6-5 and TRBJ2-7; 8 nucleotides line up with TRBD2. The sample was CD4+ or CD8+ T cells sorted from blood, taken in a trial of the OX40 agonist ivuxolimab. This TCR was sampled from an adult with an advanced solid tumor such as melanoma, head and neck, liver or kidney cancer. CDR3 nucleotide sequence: TGTGCCAGCAGAAGAGCGGGAGTGGTCTACGAGCAGTACTTC. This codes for CASRRAGVVYEQYF.